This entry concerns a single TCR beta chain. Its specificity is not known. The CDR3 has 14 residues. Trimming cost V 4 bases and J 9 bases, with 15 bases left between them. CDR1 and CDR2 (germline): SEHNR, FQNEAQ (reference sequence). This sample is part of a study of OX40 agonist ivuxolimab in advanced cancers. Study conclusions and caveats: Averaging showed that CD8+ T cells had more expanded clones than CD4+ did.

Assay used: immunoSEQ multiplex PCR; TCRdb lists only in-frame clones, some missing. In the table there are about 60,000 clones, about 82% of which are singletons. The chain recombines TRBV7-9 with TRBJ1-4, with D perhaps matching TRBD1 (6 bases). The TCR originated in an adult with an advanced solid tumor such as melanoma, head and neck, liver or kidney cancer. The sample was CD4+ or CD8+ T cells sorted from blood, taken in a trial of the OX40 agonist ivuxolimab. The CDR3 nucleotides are TGTGCCAGCAGCTCGAAGGGGGAGGTAAAAAAACTGTTTTTT. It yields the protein CASSSKGEVKKLFF.